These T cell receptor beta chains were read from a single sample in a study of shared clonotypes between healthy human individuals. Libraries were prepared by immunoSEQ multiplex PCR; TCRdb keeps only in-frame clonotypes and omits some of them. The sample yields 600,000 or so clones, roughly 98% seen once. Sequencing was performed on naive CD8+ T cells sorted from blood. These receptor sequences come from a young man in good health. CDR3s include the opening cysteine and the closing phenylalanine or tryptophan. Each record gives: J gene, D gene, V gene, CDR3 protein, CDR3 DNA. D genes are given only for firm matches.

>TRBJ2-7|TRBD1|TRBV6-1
CASRRQGASYEQYF
TGTGCCAGCAGGAGACAGGGGGCTAGCTACGAGCAGTACTTC
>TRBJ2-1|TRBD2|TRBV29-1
CSVRLAVRNEQFF
TGCAGCGTTAGACTAGCGGTCCGGAATGAGCAGTTCTTC
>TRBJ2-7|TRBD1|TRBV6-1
CASSEGQGIGYEQYF
TGTGCCAGCAGTGAAGGACAGGGAATTGGCTACGAGCAGTACTTC
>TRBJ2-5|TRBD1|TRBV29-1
CSVTPGTGEETQYF
TGCAGCGTTACTCCCGGGACAGGAGAAGAGACCCAGTACTTC
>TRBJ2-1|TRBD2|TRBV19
CASSMTSVTDNEQFF
TGTGCCAGTAGTATGACTAGCGTGACAGACAATGAGCAGTTCTTC
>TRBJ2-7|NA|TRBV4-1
CASSQEGDEQYF
TGCGCCAGCAGCCAAGAAGGTGACGAGCAGTACTTC
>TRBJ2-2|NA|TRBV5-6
CASSLLVPGELFF
TGTGCCAGCAGCTTGTTAGTCCCCGGGGAGCTGTTTTTT
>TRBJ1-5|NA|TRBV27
CASSLSQSNQPQHF
TGTGCCAGCAGTTTAAGTCAGAGCAATCAGCCCCAGCATTTT
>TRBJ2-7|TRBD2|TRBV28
CASSTPKLADVPGSYEQYF
TGTGCCAGCAGTACCCCCAAACTAGCGGATGTTCCTGGGTCCTACGAGCAGTACTTC
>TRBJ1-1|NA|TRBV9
CASNQGMNTEAFF
TGTGCCAGCAATCAGGGGATGAACACTGAAGCTTTCTTT
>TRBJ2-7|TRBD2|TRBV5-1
CASSLYGTSGGYEQYF
TGCGCCAGCAGCCTTTACGGGACTAGCGGGGGGTACGAGCAGTACTTC